The 28 T cell receptor beta chains below all came from one sample that was sequenced in a study of T cell changes during pregnancy in multiple sclerosis. Assay: immunoSEQ multiplex PCR; the TCRdb copy retains only in-frame clones and omits some. The table lists 69,000 or so clones, around 94% of them singletons. This specimen consisted of peripheral blood, obtained before pregnancy. The receptor source for this set is a female donor with multiple sclerosis, enrolled in a pregnancy study.

The chain has TRBV28 and TRBJ2-1, with 7 bases aligning to TRBD2. The CDR3 runs 16 residues. V lost 10 bases, J lost 4 bases, and 16 bases stayed unmatched. Germline-derived CDR1 and CDR2 are MDHEN and SYDVKM. The CDR3 nucleotides read TGTGCCACATGTCCCCTTGCTAGCGGAACTTACAATGAGCAGTTCTTC. Protein: CATCPLASGTYNEQFF.

The chain carries TRBV5-4 and TRBJ2-5; unclear D gene. V lost 0 bases to trimming and J lost 3 bases, with 9 bases between them. CDR3 length: 14 residues. Germline V lookup: CDR1 SGHNT, CDR2 YYREEE (reference sequence). Here the CDR3 DNA reads TGTGCCAGCAGCTTGGATTCAGAGGAAGAGACCCAGTACTTC. Amino acids: CASSLDSEEETQYF.

The chain recombines TRBV5-4 with TRBJ2-1; 9 bases fit TRBD2. The CDR3 is 16 residues long. Germline V gene data show CDR1 as SGHNT and CDR2 as YYREEE (reference sequence). J was trimmed by 9 bases and V by 1 base; bases with no gene match: 11. The CDR3 bases are TGTGCCAGCAGCTTGAATGCGGGAGGGGCGGGACGTGAGCAGTTCTTC. Encoded protein: CASSLNAGGAGREQFF. Based on the CDR3 plus reference TRBV5-4 and TRBJ2-1, the full variable domain is ETGVTQSPTHLIKTRGQQVTLRCSSQSGHNTVSWYQQALGQGPQFIFQYYREEENGRGNFPPRFSGLQFPNYSSELNVNALELDDSALYLCASSLNAGGAGREQFFGPGTRLTVL.

The genes are TRBV6-5 and TRBJ1-5; D unresolved. Germline CDR1 is MNHEY and CDR2 is SVGAGI. V was pared by 6 bases and J by 3 bases, with 12 bases between. This CDR3 region has 14 residues. DNA of the CDR3: TGTGCCAGCAGCCCCCGGTACTCCAATCAGCCCCAGCATTTT. Translated: CASSPRYSNQPQHF.

This chain connects TRBV7-2 to TRBJ1-2; D is uncertain. CDR1 and CDR2 from the germline V gene are SGHTA and FQGNSA. The V gene lost 2 bases and the J gene lost 8 bases, with 18 bases spanning the gap. This CDR3 is built from 15 residues. The CDR3 DNA reads TGTGCCAGCAGCTTAACGTCCGTTCAAACTGCCGGCTACACCTTC. Translation gives CASSLTSVQTAGYTF. Full variable domain (outside the CDR3, taken from reference TRBV7-2 and TRBJ1-2): GAGVSQSPSNKVTEKGKDVELRCDPISGHTALYWYRQSLGQGLEFLIYFQGNSAPDKSGLPSDRFSAERTGGSVSTLTIQRTQQEDSAVYLCASSLTSVQTAGYTFGSGTRLTVV.

This chain links TRBV7-2 with TRBJ2-7; 8 nucleotides line up with TRBD2. CDR1 SGHTA and CDR2 FQGNSA come from the germline V gene. The length of the CDR3 is 18 residues. The ends lost 0 bases at V and 0 bases at J; junction bases unmatched: 10. The chain's CDR3 is CASSLASVVLAASYEQYF. CDR3 coding DNA: TGTGCCAGCAGCTTAGCGTCCGTTGTACTAGCGGCCTCCTACGAGCAGTACTTC.

V usage is TRBV2 and J usage is TRBJ2-3, with 7 bases matching TRBD2. The CDR3 is 15 residues long. The germline gives CDR1 SNHLY, CDR2 FYNNEI. J gave up 3 bases and V 4 bases, and 7 bases lay outside the gene matches. Here the CDR3 DNA reads TGTGCCAGCAGTGTTGAAGCGGGAAGGACAGATACGCAGTATTTT. This encodes CASSVEAGRTDTQYF.

The rearrangement links TRBV7-6 to TRBJ1-1, with 7 bases that match TRBD1. V trimming: 5 bases; J trimming: 0 bases; junction bases outside the gene matches: 12. This CDR3 region has 17 residues. Germline CDR1 and CDR2: SGHVS and FNYEAQ. CDR3 coding DNA: TGTGCCAGCAGCCCCCTAAGAACAGGGGCCTTGAACACTGAAGCTTTCTTT. Amino acid sequence: CASSPLRTGALNTEAFF.

The chain joins TRBV19 to TRBJ2-7, with TRBD2 matching 10 bases. Germline CDR1 and CDR2: LNHDA and SQIVND (reference sequence). The V gene end was trimmed by 7 bases and the J gene end by 6 bases; junction bases not matched to a gene: 9. The CDR3 is 14 amino acids. The CDR3 bases are TGTGCCAGTAAACCGTCTAGCGGGAGAGGCGAGCAGTACTTC. Translating it yields CASKPSSGRGEQYF.

This clone was counted a few times. The gene calls are TRBV4-1 and TRBJ2-2; the match to TRBD2 covers 8 bases. The ends lost 0 bases at V and 2 bases at J; junction bases unmatched: 5. From germline, CDR1 is MGHRA and CDR2 YSYEKL. The CDR3 is 17 residues long. CDR3 DNA: TGCGCCAGCAGCCAAGATGGAGCGGGAGCTAACACCGGGGAGCTGTTTTTT. It yields the protein CASSQDGAGANTGELFF.

The chain joins TRBV18 to TRBJ1-2; D gene uncertain. V was trimmed by 5 bases and J by 3 bases, leaving 13 bases between them. Germline V gene sequence: CDR1 KGHSH, CDR2 LQKENI. This CDR3 is built from 14 residues. The CDR3 DNA reads TGTGCCAGCTCATACAAGACTACGGACTATGGCTACACCTTC. It codes for CASSYKTTDYGYTF.

This clone has a single count. The chain joins TRBV7-6 to TRBJ1-3; weak D call: TRBD1 (5 bases). The CDR3 has 14 residues. V was shortened by 4 bases and J by 4 bases, with 11 bases between the two germline ends. The germline gives CDR1 SGHVS, CDR2 FNYEAQ. The CDR3 loop reads CASSWAGLGNTIYF. DNA for the CDR3: TGTGCCAGCAGCTGGGCAGGGCTCGGAAACACCATATATTTT.

This sequence joins TRBV10-3 and TRBJ1-1; 7 nucleotides line up with TRBD1. The ends lost 9 bases at V and 4 bases at J; junction bases unmatched: 8. This CDR3 has 13 amino acids. Germline lookup yields CDR1 ENHRY and CDR2 SYGVKD. The CDR3 sequence: CAMGQGVGTEAFF. The CDR3 coding sequence is TGTGCCATGGGCCAGGGGGTTGGCACTGAAGCTTTCTTT.

This chain joins TRBV27 and TRBJ1-2; 8 nucleotides agree with TRBD1. There are 16 residues in the CDR3. Germline V gene lookup returns CDR1 MNHEY and CDR2 SMNVEV (reference sequence). Unmatched junction bases numbered 12, after V lost 5 bases and J lost 4 bases. The CDR3 DNA is TGTGCCAGCAGTCCCCTACTGCCAGGGGGCTCCTATGGCTACACCTTC. Its translation: CASSPLLPGGSYGYTF.

The chain uses TRBV5-1 and TRBJ2-3; 11 nucleotides agree with TRBD2. Germline CDR1 and CDR2: SGHRS and YFSETQ. The J segment lost 4 bases and the V segment lost 4 bases, leaving 11 bases of the junction unmatched. The CDR3 is 17 residues long. The CDR3 sequence is CASSPTTSGVSADTQYF. The CDR3 region has the DNA TGCGCCAGCAGCCCGACGACTAGCGGGGTGTCGGCAGATACGCAGTATTTT.

The chain couples TRBV5-5 to TRBJ1-1; 8 bases fit TRBD1. The ends lost 0 bases at V and 7 bases at J; junction bases unmatched: 20. Germline V lookup: CDR1 SGHKS, CDR2 YYEKEE (reference sequence). The CDR3 loop spans 19 amino acids. CDR3 amino acids: CASSLAPTGARRLQIEAFF. CDR3 nucleotides: TGTGCCAGCAGCTTGGCGCCGACAGGGGCACGTCGGCTCCAGATTGAAGCTTTCTTT.

The chain couples TRBV5-6 to TRBJ2-1, with D perhaps matching TRBD1 (6 bases). The V and J ends lost 6 bases and 12 bases respectively, with 19 bases between them. This CDR3 is 13 amino acids long. CDR1 and CDR2 from the germline V gene are SGHDT and YYEEEE. CDR3 DNA: TGTGCCAGCAACTTAGAACAGGGTTTCGGGCAGTTCTTC. This sequence encodes CASNLEQGFGQFF.

The chain is built from TRBV7-9 and TRBJ1-3; a possible D gene is TRBD1 (6 bases). Trimming took 4 bases from V and 5 from J, leaving 24 bases between them. The CDR3 is 18 amino acids. In germline, CDR1 is SEHNR, CDR2 FQNEAQ (reference sequence). CDR3 DNA sequence: TGTGCCAGCAGCTCCCCGACAGGCCAAGGAACATATAGAAACACCATATATTTT. Its protein product is CASSSPTGQGTYRNTIYF.

J is TRBJ2-4 and V is TRBV19, with 11 nucleotides matching TRBD2. V shed 4 bases, J shed 6 bases, and the junction held 5 bases outside the gene matches. This CDR3 is 15 amino acids long. Germline assignment: CDR1 LNHDA and CDR2 SQIVND (reference sequence). The CDR3 loop reads CASSRGTSGGNIQYF. CDR3 sequence (DNA): TGTGCCAGTAGTAGAGGGACTAGCGGAGGAAACATTCAGTACTTC. Full variable domain (missing parts from reference TRBV19 and TRBJ2-4): DGGITQSPKYLFRKEGQNVTLSCEQNLNHDAMYWYRQDPGQGLRLIYYSQIVNDFQKGDIAEGYSVSREKKESFPLTVTSAQKNPTAFYLCASSRGTSGGNIQYFGAGTRLSVL.

The rearrangement joins TRBV5-6 to TRBJ2-5, with TRBD2 identical over 8 bases. Germline CDR1 and CDR2: SGHDT and YYEEEE. This CDR3 spans 15 amino acids. Losses at the gene ends were 2 bases for V and 7 bases for J; bases not matched to a gene: 10. CDR3 coding DNA: TGTGCCAGCAGCTTTAGGGGACTAGGGGGTAGGACCCAGTACTTC. Its protein is CASSFRGLGGRTQYF. Complete variable domain (other parts from reference TRBV5-6 and TRBJ2-5): DAGVTQSPTHLIKTRGQQVTLRCSPKSGHDTVSWYQQALGQGPQFIFQYYEEEERQRGNFPDRFSGHQFPNYSSELNVNALLLGDSALYLCASSFRGLGGRTQYFGPGTRLLVL.

The J gene is TRBJ2-7, the V gene TRBV15, with TRBD1 identical over 10 bases. Germline-derived CDR1 and CDR2 are LNHNV and YYDKDF (reference sequence). J was trimmed by 5 bases and V by 8 bases; bases with no gene match: 9. The CDR3 contains 14 residues. CDR3 sequence reads: CATATGTGAHEQYF. CDR3 DNA: TGTGCCACCGCGACCGGGACAGGGGCCCACGAGCAGTACTTC.

The CDR3 DNA reads as TGTGCCAGCAGCCAAGTGTGGGCGCGGGTTGCCGACTATGGCTACACCTTC. Protein product: CASSQVWARVADYGYTF. The chain uses TRBV4-2 and TRBJ1-2; D gene uncertain. Germline CDR1 is LGHNA and CDR2 is YNFKEQ. V was clipped by 1 base and J by 3 bases, with 18 bases between them. The CDR3 consists of 17 residues.

This clone was seen just once. The chain has TRBV25-1 and TRBJ1-6, with D possibly being TRBD1 (6 bases). Trimming removed 1 base at V and 10 bases at J, with 14 bases between. Germline values: CDR1 MGHDK, CDR2 SYGVNS. There are 15 residues in the CDR3. CDR3 sequence: CASSEWGGEGSPLHF. The CDR3 DNA reads as TGTGCCAGCAGTGAATGGGGGGGCGAGGGATCACCCCTCCACTTT.

The V and J genes are TRBV29-1 and TRBJ2-3; TRBD1 matches 10 bases. This CDR3 region has 15 residues. With 7 bases clipped from V and 6 bases from J, the junction kept 13 bases outside the gene matches. Germline CDR1 and CDR2: SQVTM and ANQGSEA. Here the CDR3 reads CSASSGTGVLDTQYF. For the CDR3, the DNA is TGCAGCGCCTCGTCCGGGACAGGGGTTTTGGATACGCAGTATTTT.

Here the CDR3 reads CASSQPALAGVTRDTQYF. For the CDR3, the DNA is TGTGCCAGCAGCCAACCAGCACTAGCGGGAGTGACTCGGGATACGCAGTATTTT. The gene calls are TRBV14 and TRBJ2-3; 11 positions agree with TRBD2. The CDR3 loop spans 18 amino acids. Trimming cost V 2 bases and J 6 bases; bases outside gene matches: 13. Germline CDR1 is SGHDN and CDR2 is FVKESK.

The chain employs TRBV4-1 and TRBJ2-7; 8 nucleotides match TRBD2. Germline CDR1 MGHRA, CDR2 YSYEKL. The trim removed 4 bases at V and 4 bases at J, leaving 6 bases unmatched. The CDR3 is made up of 14 amino acids. CDR3 DNA: TGCGCCAGCAGCCCGGGGCAGCGGGAGTACGAGCAGTACTTC. This translates into CASSPGQREYEQYF.

This sequence joins TRBV4-3 and TRBJ2-3; TRBD1 matches at 8 bases. Per the germline V gene, CDR1 is LGHNA and CDR2 is YSLEER. This CDR3 comprises 15 residues. V gave up 0 bases and J gave up 4 bases; unmatched junction bases: 3. The CDR3 loop is CASSQDRTGPDTQYF. The CDR3 DNA sequence: TGCGCCAGCAGCCAAGATAGGACAGGGCCAGATACGCAGTATTTT.

The chain uses TRBV28 and TRBJ1-2, with no clear D. Between the trimmed V and J ends, which lost 7 bases and 8 bases, there was a span of 11 bases. The CDR3 has 11 amino acids. Germline V gene sequence: CDR1 MDHEN, CDR2 SYDVKM. The CDR3 sequence: CASTPSLGYTF. In DNA form, the CDR3 reads TGTGCCAGCACCCCGTCCCTGGGCTACACCTTC.